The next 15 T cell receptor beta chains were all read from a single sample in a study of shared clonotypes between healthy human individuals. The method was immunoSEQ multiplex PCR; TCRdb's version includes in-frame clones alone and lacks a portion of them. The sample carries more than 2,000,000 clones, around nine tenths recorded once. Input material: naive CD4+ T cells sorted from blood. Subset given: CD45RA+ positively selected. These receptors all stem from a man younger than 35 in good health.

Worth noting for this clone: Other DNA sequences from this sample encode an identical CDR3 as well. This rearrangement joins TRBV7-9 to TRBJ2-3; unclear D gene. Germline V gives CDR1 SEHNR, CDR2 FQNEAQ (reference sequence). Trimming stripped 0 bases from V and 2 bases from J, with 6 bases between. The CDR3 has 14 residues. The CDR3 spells CASSLAVLTDTQYF. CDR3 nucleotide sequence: TGTGCCAGCAGCTTAGCCGTCCTCACAGATACGCAGTATTTT.

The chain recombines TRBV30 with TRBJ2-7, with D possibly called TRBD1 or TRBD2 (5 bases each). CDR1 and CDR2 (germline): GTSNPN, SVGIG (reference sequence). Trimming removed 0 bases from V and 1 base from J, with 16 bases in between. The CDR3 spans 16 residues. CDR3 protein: CAWSVGTLIKSYEQYF. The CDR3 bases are TGTGCCTGGAGTGTCGGGACCTTAATAAAATCCTACGAGCAGTACTTC.

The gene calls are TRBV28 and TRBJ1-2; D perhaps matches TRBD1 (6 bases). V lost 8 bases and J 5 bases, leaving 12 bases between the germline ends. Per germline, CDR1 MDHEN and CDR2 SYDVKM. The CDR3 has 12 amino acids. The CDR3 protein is CASAVGGYGYTF. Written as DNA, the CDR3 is TGTGCCAGCGCTGTAGGGGGGTATGGCTACACCTTC.

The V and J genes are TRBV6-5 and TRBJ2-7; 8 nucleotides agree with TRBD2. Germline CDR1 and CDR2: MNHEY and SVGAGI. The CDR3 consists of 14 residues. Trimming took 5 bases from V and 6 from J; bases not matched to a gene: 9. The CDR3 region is CASSRPGGAVEQYF. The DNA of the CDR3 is TGTGCCAGCAGTCGCCCGGGAGGGGCCGTCGAGCAGTACTTC.

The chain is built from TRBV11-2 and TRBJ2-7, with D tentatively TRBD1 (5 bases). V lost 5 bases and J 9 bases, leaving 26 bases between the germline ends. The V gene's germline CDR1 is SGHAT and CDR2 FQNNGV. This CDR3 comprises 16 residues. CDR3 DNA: TGTGCCAGCAGCCCACTTAGGGCAGACAGAATCGGTTGGCAGTACTTC. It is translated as CASSPLRADRIGWQYF.

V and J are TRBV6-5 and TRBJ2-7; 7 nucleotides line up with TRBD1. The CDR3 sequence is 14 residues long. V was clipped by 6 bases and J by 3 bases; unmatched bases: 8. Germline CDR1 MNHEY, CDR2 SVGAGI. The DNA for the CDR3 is TGTGCCAGCAGCGAAAGACAGGGTAGCTACGAGCAGTACTTC. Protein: CASSERQGSYEQYF.

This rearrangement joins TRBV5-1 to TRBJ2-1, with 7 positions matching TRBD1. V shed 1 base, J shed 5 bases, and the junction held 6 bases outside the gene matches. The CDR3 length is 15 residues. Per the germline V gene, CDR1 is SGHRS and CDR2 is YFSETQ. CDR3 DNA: TGCGCCAGCAGCTTGTTTGGGACAGTCAACAATGAGCAGTTCTTC. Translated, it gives CASSLFGTVNNEQFF.

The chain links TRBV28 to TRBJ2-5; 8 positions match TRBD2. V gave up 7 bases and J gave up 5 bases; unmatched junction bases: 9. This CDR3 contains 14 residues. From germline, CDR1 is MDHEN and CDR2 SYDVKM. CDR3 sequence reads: CASNRGGTRETQYF. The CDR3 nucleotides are TGTGCCAGCAATCGGGGGGGAACGCGCGAGACCCAGTACTTC.

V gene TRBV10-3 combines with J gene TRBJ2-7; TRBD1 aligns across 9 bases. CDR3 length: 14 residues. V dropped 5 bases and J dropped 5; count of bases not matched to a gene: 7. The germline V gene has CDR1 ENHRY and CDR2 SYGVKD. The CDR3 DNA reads TGTGCCATCAGTACTCGGACAGGGGACCACGAGCAGTACTTC. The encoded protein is CAISTRTGDHEQYF.

The DNA of the CDR3 is TGTGCCAGCAGTCCCCTGAGAGCGGGAGAAGGAGAGACCCAGTACTTC. Translated: CASSPLRAGEGETQYF. The gene calls are TRBV6-4 and TRBJ2-5, with TRBD2 identical over 8 bases. This CDR3 region has 16 residues. The trim removed 5 bases at V and 4 bases at J, leaving 12 bases unmatched. Germline V gene data show CDR1 as MRHNA and CDR2 as SNTAGT.

DNA for the CDR3: TGCGCCAGCAGCATCGCCGGGACTAGTTACACAGATACGCAGTATTTT. Amino acid sequence: CASSIAGTSYTDTQYF. V gene TRBV5-1 combines with J gene TRBJ2-3; 8 bases line up with TRBD2. V lost 4 bases, J lost 2 bases, and 9 bases stayed unmatched. CDR1 and CDR2 (germline): SGHRS, YFSETQ. CDR3 length: 16 residues.

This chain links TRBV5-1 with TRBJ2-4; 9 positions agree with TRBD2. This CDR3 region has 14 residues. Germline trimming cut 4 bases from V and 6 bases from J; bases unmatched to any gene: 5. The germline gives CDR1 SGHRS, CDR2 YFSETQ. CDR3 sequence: CASSPGLALNIQYF. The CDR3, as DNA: TGCGCCAGCAGCCCGGGACTAGCTTTAAACATTCAGTACTTC. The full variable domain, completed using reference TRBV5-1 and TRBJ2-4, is KAGVTQTPRYLIKTRGQQVTLSCSPISGHRSVSWYQQTPGQGLQFLFEYFSETQRNKGNFPGRFSGRQFSNSRSEMNVSTLELGDSALYLCASSPGLALNIQYFGAGTRLSVL.

CDR3 sequence reads: CASSPSGGREQYF. In DNA form, the CDR3 reads TGTGCCAGCAGTCCTAGCGGGGGGCGCGAGCAGTACTTC. This chain joins TRBV25-1 and TRBJ2-7, with 11 bases that match TRBD2. This CDR3 is built from 13 residues. Germline CDR1 reads MGHDK; CDR2 reads SYGVNS. The J segment lost 6 bases and the V segment lost 5 bases, leaving 3 bases of the junction unmatched.

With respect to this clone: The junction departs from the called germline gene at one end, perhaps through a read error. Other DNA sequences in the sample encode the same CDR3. The CDR3 loop reads CASSLGTAQETQYF. The DNA of the CDR3 is TGTGCTAGCAGCTTAGGGACGGCCCAAGAGACCCAGTACTTC. V and J are TRBV7-7 and TRBJ2-5; either TRBD1 or TRBD2 may supply D (5 bases each). Germline CDR1 reads SSHAT; CDR2 reads FNYEAQ (reference sequence). The CDR3 sequence is 14 residues long.

In DNA form, the CDR3 reads TGTGCCACCAGCAGAGATTCAGTAGGGTTGGGGGAGACCCAGTACTTC. Encoded protein: CATSRDSVGLGETQYF. The chain joins TRBV15 to TRBJ2-5; D not resolved. The germline V gene encodes CDR1 LNHNV and CDR2 YYDKDF (reference sequence). Trimming stripped 0 bases from V and 5 bases from J, with 16 bases between. The CDR3 spans 16 residues. The full variable domain, completed using reference TRBV15 and TRBJ2-5, is DAMVIQNPRYQVTQFGKPVTLSCSQTLNHNVMYWYQQKSSQAPKLLFHYYDKDFNNEADTPDNFQSRRPNTSFCFLDIRSPGLGDTAMYLCATSRDSVGLGETQYFGPGTRLLVL.